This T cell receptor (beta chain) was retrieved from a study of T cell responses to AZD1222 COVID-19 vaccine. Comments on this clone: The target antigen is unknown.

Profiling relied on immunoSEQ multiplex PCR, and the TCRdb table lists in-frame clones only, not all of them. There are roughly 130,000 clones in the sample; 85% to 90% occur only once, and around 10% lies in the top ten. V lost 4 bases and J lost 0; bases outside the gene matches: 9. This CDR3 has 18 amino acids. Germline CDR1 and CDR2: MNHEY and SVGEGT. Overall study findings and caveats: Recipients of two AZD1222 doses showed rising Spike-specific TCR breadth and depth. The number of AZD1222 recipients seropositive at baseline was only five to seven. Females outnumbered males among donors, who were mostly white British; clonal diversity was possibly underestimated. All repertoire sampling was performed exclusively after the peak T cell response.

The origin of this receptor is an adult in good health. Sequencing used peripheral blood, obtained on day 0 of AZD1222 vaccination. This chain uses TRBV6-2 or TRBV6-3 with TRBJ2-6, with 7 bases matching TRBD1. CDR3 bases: TGTGCCAGCAGTTCTAATGTGGGACAGCCCTCTGGGGCCAACGTCCTGACTTTC. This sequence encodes CASSSNVGQPSGANVLTF.